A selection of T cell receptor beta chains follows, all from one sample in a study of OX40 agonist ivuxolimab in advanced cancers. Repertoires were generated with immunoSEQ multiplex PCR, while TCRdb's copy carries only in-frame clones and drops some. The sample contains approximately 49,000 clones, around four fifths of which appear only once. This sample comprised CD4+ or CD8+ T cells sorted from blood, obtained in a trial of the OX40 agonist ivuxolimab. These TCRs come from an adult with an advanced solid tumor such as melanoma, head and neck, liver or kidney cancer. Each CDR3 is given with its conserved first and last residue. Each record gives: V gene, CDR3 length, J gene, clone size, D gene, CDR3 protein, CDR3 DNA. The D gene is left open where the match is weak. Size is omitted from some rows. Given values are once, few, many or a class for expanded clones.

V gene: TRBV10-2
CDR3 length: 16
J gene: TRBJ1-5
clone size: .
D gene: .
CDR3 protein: CASSESPGGSGQPQHF
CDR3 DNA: TGCGCCAGCAGTGAGTCGCCCGGGGGGTCGGGTCAGCCCCAGCATTTT

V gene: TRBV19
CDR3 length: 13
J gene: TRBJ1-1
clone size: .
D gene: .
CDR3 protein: CASSPIMNTEAFF
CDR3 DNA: TGTGCCAGTTCCCCCATTATGAACACTGAAGCTTTCTTT

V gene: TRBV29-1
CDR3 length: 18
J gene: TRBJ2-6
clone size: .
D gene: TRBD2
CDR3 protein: CSVEEREGWVSGANVLTF
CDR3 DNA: TGCAGCGTTGAAGAGAGGGAGGGTTGGGTCTCTGGGGCCAACGTCCTGACTTTC

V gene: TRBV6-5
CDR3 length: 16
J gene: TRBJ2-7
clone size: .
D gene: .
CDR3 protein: CASSSSWGISSYEQYF
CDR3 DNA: TGTGCCAGCAGTTCAAGTTGGGGGATTAGCTCCTACGAGCAGTACTTC

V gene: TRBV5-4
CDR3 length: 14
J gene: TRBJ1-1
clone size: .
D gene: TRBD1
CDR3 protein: CASSGQTGGDRGVF
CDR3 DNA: TGTGCCAGCAGCGGCCAGACAGGGGGCGACCGGGGGGTCTTT

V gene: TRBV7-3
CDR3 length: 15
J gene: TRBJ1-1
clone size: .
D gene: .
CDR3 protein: CASSFGQGRDTEAFF
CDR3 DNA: TGTGCCAGCAGCTTTGGGCAGGGGAGGGACACTGAAGCTTTCTTT

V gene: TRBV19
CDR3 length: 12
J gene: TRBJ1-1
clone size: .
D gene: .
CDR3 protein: CASSQGNNEAFF
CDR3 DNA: TGTGCCAGTAGTCAAGGAAATAATGAAGCTTTCTTT

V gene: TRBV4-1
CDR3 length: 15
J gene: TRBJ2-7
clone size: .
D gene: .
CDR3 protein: CASSSETGPSYEQYF
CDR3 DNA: TGTGCCAGCAGCTCAGAGACGGGTCCGTCCTACGAGCAGTACTTC

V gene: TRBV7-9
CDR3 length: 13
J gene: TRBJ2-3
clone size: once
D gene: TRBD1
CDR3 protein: CASSTGDTDTQYF
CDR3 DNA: TGTGCCAGCAGTACAGGGGACACAGATACGCAGTATTTT

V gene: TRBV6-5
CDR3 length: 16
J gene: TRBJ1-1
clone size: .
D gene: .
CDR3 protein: CASSYAFRTEDTEAFF
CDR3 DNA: TGTGCCAGCAGTTACGCCTTCCGGACAGAGGACACTGAAGCTTTCTTT

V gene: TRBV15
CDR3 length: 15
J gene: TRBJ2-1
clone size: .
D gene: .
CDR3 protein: CATSRDRGMNNEQFF
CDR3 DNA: TGTGCCACCAGCAGAGATCGAGGAATGAACAATGAGCAGTTCTTC

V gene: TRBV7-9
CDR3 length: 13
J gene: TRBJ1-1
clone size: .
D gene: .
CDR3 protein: CASTKGGQTEAFF
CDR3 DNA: TGTGCCAGCACCAAGGGGGGTCAGACTGAAGCTTTCTTT

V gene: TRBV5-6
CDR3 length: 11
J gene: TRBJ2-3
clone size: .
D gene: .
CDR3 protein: CASSFTDTQYF
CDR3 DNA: TGTGCCAGCAGCTTTACAGATACGCAGTATTTT

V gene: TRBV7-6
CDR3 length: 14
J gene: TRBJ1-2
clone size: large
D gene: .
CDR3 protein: CASSSSGAAYGYTF
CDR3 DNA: TGTGCCAGCAGCTCGAGTGGGGCAGCCTATGGCTACACCTTC

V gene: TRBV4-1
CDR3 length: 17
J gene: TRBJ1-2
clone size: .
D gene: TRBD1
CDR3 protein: CASSQGGTGEGNYGYTF
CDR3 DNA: TGCGCCAGCAGCCAAGGGGGGACAGGGGAAGGTAACTATGGCTACACCTTC

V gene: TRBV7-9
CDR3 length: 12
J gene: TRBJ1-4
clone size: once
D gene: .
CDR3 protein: CASSLGNEKLFF
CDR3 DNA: TGTGCCAGCAGCTTAGGGAATGAAAAACTGTTTTTT

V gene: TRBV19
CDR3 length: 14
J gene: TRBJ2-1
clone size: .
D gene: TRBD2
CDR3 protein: CASTLAGVTNEQFF
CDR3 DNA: TGTGCCAGCACCCTAGCGGGAGTAACAAATGAGCAGTTCTTC

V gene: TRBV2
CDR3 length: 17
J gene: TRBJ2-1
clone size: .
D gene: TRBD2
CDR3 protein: CASSGLLLAGGYNEQFF
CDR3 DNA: TGTGCCAGCAGTGGCCTTTTACTAGCGGGGGGGTACAATGAGCAGTTCTTC

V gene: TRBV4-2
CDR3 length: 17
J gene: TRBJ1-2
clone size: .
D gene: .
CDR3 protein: CASSQDPGRGYSYGYTF
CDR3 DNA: TGTGCCAGCAGCCAAGATCCGGGCAGGGGTTATAGTTATGGCTACACCTTC

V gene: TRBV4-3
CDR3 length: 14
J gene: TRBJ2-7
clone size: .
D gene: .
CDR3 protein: CASSQDSSGHEQYF
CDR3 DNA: TGCGCCAGCAGCCAAGACAGCAGCGGCCACGAGCAGTACTTC

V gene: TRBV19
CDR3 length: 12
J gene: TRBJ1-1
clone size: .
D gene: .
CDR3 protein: CASSVGWTEAFF
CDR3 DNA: TGTGCCAGTAGTGTGGGATGGACTGAAGCTTTCTTT

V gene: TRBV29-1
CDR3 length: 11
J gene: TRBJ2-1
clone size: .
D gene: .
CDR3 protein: CSVTALGEQFF
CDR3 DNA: TGCAGCGTTACAGCACTAGGTGAGCAGTTCTTC

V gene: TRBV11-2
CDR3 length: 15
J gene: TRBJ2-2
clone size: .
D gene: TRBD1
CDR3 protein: CASSSGDRGSGELFF
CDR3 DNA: TGTGCCAGCAGCTCGGGGGACAGGGGGTCCGGGGAGCTGTTTTTT

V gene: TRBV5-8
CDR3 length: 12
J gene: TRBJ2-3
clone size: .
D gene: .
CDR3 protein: CASSFITDTQYF
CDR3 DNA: TGTGCCAGCAGCTTTATCACAGATACGCAGTATTTT

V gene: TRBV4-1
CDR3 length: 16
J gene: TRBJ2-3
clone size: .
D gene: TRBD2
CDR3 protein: CASSQVLAGLTDTQYF
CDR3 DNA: TGCGCCAGCAGCCAAGTTCTAGCGGGACTCACAGATACGCAGTATTTT

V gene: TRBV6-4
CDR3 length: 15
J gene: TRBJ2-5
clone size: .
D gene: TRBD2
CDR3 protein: CASSTTSGGGETQYF
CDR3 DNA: TGTGCCAGCAGTACGACTAGCGGGGGAGGGGAGACCCAGTACTTC

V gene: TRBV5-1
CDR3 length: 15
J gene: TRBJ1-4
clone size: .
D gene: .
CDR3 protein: CASSLGLGINEKLFF
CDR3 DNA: TGCGCCAGCAGCTTGGGGCTTGGGATTAATGAAAAACTGTTTTTT

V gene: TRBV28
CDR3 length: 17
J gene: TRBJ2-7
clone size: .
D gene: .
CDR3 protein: CASSPGLSGRSSYEQYF
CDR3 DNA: TGTGCCAGCAGCCCCGGACTAAGCGGGCGCAGCTCCTACGAGCAGTACTTC

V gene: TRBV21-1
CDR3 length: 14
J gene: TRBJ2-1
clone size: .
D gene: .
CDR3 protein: CASSSLAGGNEQFF
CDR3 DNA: TGTGCCAGCAGCAGTCTAGCGGGAGGTAATGAGCAGTTCTTC

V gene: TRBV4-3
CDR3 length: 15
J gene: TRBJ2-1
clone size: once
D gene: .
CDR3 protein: CASSQGVLSYNEQFF
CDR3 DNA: TGCGCCAGCAGCCAGGGGGTCTTATCCTACAATGAGCAGTTCTTC

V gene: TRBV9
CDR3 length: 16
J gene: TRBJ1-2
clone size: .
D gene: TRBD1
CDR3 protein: CASSPPTGGTDYGYTF
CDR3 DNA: TGTGCCAGCAGCCCTCCGACAGGGGGCACGGACTATGGCTACACCTTC

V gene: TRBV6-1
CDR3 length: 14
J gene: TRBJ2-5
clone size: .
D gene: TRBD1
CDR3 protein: CASSGPGQQETQYF
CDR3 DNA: TGTGCCAGCAGTGGACCGGGACAGCAAGAGACCCAGTACTTC

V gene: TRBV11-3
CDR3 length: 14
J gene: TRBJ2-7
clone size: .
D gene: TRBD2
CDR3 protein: CASSPGTSWDEQYF
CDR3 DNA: TGTGCCAGCAGCCCTGGGACTAGCTGGGACGAGCAGTACTTC

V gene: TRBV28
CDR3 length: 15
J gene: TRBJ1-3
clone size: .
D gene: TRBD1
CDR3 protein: CASSLWTGAGNTIYF
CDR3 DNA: TGTGCCAGCAGTCTATGGACAGGGGCTGGAAACACCATATATTTT

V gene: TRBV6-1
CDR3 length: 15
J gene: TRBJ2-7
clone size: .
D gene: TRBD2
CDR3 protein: CASSESGGVSYEQYF
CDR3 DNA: TGTGCCAGCAGCGAAAGCGGGGGGGTCTCCTACGAGCAGTACTTC

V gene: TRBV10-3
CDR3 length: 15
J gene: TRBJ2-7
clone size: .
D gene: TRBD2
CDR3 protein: CAISEPQRGLDEQYF
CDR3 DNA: TGTGCCATCAGTGAACCCCAGCGGGGTTTGGACGAGCAGTACTTC

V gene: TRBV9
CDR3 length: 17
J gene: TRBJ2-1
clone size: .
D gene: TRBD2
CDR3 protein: CASSTSPSGSSYNEQFF
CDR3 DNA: TGTGCCAGCAGCACTTCCCCTAGCGGGAGCTCCTACAATGAGCAGTTCTTC

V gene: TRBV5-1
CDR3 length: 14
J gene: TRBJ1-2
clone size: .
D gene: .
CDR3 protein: CASSSLGVLDGYTF
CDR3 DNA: TGCGCCAGCAGCTCGTTAGGGGTTTTGGATGGCTACACCTTC

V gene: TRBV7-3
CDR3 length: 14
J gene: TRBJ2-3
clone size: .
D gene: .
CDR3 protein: CASSLIGSTDTQYF
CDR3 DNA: TGTGCCAGCAGCTTAATCGGGAGCACAGATACGCAGTATTTT

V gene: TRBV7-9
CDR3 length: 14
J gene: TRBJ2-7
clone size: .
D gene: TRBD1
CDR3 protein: CASSQTGGAYEQYF
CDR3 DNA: TGTGCCAGCAGCCAGACAGGGGGCGCATACGAGCAGTACTTC

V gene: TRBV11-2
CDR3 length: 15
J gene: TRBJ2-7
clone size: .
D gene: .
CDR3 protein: CASSLGTGRSYEQYF
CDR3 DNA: TGTGCCAGCAGCTTAGGGACGGGGAGGTCCTACGAGCAGTACTTC

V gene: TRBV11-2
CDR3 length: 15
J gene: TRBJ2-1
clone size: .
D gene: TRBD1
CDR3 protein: CASSSPGTGVNEQFF
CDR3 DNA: TGTGCCAGCAGCTCACCCGGGACAGGGGTCAATGAGCAGTTCTTC

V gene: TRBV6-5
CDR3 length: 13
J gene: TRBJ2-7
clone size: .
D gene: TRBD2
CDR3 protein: CASSPLAPYEQYF
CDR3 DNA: TGTGCCAGCAGTCCACTAGCGCCGTACGAGCAGTACTTC

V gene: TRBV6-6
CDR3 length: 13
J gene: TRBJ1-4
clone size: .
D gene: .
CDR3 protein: CASSVTSSEKLFF
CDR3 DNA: TGTGCCAGCAGTGTTACCTCGAGTGAAAAACTGTTTTTT

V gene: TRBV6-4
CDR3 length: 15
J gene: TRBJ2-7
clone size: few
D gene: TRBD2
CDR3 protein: CASSRTSGSSYEQYF
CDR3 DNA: TGTGCCAGCAGTCGGACTAGCGGGAGCTCCTACGAGCAGTACTTC

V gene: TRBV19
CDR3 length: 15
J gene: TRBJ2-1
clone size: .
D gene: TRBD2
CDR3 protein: CASTRTSGRADEQFF
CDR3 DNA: TGTGCCAGTACCAGGACTAGCGGGAGGGCCGATGAGCAGTTCTTC

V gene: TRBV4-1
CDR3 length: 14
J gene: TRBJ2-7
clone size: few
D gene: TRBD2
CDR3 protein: CASSREGPTYEQYF
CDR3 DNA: TGCGCCAGCTCTAGGGAGGGACCTACCTACGAGCAGTACTTC

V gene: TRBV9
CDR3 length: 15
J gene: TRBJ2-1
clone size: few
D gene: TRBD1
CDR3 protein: CASSVGTGSYNEQFF
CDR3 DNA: TGTGCCAGCAGCGTAGGGACAGGGTCCTACAATGAGCAGTTCTTC

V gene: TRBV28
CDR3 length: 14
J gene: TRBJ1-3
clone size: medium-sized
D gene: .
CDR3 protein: CASRLPGDGNTIYF
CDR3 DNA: TGTGCCAGCAGACTACCAGGGGATGGAAACACCATATATTTT

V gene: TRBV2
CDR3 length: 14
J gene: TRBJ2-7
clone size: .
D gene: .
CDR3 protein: CASSDEGTFYEQYF
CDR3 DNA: TGTGCCAGCAGTGATGAAGGAACATTCTACGAGCAGTACTTC

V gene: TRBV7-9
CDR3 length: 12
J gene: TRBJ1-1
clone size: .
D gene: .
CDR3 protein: CASSGSDTEAFF
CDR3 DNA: TGTGCCAGCAGCGGGTCGGACACTGAAGCTTTCTTT

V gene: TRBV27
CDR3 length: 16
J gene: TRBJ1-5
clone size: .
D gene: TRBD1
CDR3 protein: CASSLLGQGGNQPQHF
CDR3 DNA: TGTGCCAGCAGTTTATTGGGACAGGGGGGCAATCAGCCCCAGCATTTT

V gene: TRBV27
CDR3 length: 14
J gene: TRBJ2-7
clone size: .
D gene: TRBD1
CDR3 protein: CASSWTGSSYEQYF
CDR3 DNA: TGTGCCAGCAGTTGGACAGGGAGCTCCTACGAGCAGTACTTC

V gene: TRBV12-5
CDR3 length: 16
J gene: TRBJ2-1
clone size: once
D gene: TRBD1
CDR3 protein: CASGWTGTGIGNEQFF
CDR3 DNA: TGTGCTAGTGGTTGGACCGGGACAGGGATAGGCAATGAGCAGTTCTTC

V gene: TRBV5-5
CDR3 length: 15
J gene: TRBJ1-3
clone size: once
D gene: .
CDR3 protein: CASSGPTGDGNTIYF
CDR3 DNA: TGTGCCAGCAGCGGGCCGACGGGAGACGGAAACACCATATATTTT

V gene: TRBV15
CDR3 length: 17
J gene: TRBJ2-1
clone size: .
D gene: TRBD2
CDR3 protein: CATSRDPGTSRHNEQFF
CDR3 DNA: TGTGCCACCAGCAGAGACCCCGGGACTAGCAGGCACAATGAGCAGTTCTTC

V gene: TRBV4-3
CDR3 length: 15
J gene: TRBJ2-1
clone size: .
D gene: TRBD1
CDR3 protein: CASSQDMGTGGKQFF
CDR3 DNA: TGCGCCAGCAGCCAAGACATGGGAACAGGGGGCAAGCAGTTCTTC

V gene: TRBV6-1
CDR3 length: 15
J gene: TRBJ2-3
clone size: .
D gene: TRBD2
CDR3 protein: CASSGTSGGTDTQYF
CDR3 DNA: TGTGCCAGCAGTGGTACTAGCGGGGGCACAGATACGCAGTATTTT

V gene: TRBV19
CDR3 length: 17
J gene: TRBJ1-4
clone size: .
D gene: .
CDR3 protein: CASSHPGRDATNEKLFF
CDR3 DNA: TGTGCCAGTAGCCACCCAGGGAGGGATGCAACTAATGAAAAACTGTTTTTT

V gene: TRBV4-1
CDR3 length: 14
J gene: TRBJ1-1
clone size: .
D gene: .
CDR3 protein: CASSQRLQDTEAFF
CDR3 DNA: TGCGCCAGCAGCCAGAGGTTACAGGACACTGAAGCTTTCTTT